This record looks at one T cell receptor beta chain sequence and its context. These data are taken from a study of stem cell transplantation in POMP-related autoinflammatory disease. Generated by immunoSEQ multiplex PCR, the TCRdb table keeps only in-frame clones and is missing some. The sample records 9,000 to 10,000 clones, 70% to 80% being singletons. The CDR3 contains 11 residues. Germline CDR1 is GTSNPN and CDR2 is SVGIG (reference sequence). Unmatched junction bases numbered 4, after V lost 0 bases and J lost 13 bases. This receptor was taken from a human patient with POMP-related autoinflammation and immune dysregulation (PRAID). The graft donor may account for some of the T cells. This chain connects TRBV30 to TRBJ1-2, with 8 bases lining up with TRBD1. This sample comprised CD4+ T cells from PBMCs, obtained after stem cell transplantation. CDR3 amino acids: CAWSVRQGATF. The CDR3 DNA is TGTGCCTGGAGTGTACGCCAGGGGGCCACCTTC. Combining the CDR3 with reference TRBV30 and TRBJ1-2 gives the whole variable domain SQTIHQWPATLVQPVGSPLSLECTVEGTSNPNLYWYRQAAGRGLQLLFYSVGIGQISSEVPQNLSASRPQDRQFILSSKKLLLSDSGFYLCAWSVRQGATFGSGTRLTVV.